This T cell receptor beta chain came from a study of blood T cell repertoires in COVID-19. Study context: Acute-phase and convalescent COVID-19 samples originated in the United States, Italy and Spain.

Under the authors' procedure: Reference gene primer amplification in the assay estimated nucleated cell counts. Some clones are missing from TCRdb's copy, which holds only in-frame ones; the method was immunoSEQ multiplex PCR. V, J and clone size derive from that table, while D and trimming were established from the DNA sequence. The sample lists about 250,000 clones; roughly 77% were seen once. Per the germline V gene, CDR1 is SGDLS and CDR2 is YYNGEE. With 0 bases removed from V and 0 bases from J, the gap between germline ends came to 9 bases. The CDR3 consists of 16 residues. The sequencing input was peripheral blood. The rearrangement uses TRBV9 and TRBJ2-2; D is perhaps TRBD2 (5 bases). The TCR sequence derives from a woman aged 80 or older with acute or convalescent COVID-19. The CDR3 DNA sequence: TGTGCCAGCAGCGTAGCGCGAGCGGCGAACACCGGGGAGCTGTTTTTT. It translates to CASSVARAANTGELFF. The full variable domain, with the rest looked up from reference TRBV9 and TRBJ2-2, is DSGVTQTPKHLITATGQRVTLRCSPRSGDLSVYWYQQSLDQGLQFLIQYYNGEERAKGNILERFSAQQFPDLHSELNLSSLELGDSALYFCASSVARAANTGELFFGEGSRLTVL.